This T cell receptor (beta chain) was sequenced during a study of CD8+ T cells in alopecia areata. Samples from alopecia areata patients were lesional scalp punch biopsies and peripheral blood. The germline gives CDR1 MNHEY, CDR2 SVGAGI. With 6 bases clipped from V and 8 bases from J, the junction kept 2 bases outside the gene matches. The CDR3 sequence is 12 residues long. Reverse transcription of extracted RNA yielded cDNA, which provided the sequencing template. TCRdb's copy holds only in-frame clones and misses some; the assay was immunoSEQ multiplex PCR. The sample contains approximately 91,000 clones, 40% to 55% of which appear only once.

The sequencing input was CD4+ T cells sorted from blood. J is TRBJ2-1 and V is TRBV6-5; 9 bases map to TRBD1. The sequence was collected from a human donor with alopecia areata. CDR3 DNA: TGTGCCAGCAGGCGGACAGGGGATGAGCAGTTCTTC. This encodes CASRRTGDEQFF.